This T cell receptor beta chain emerged from a study of CD4+ T cells in melanoma. This table comes from immunoSEQ multiplex PCR, and its TCRdb copy is limited to in-frame clones, with some not included. This sample carries fewer than 20,000 clones, around 82% of them seen once, and the ten largest clones take about 5%. Note on this clone: Antigen unknown.

CDR3 length equals 14 residues. CDR1 is KGHSH, CDR2 LQKENI, per germline. The V gene lost 2 bases and the J gene lost 2 bases, with 10 bases spanning the gap. Whole-study findings and limits: Diverse differentiation states were reported for melanoma neoantigen-specific CD4+ T cells.

The chain is built from TRBV18 and TRBJ2-7; D call uncertain. The clonotype originates from a human donor with melanoma. Sequencing was carried out using cells from a culture (not recorded whether cultured in vitro). CDR3 residues: CASSPTSNPYEQYF. In nucleotides, the CDR3 is TGTGCCAGCTCACCAACATCGAACCCCTACGAGCAGTACTTC.